This T cell receptor beta chain originates from a study of control samples from healthy donors and cancer patients. Measured with immunoSEQ multiplex PCR; TCRdb has only the in-frame clones, and not every one. The repertoire holds 90,000 to 150,000 clones, with about 89% as singletons. This CDR3 spans 14 amino acids. Germline values: CDR1 WSHSY, CDR2 SAAADI. V lost 8 bases and J lost 2; bases outside the gene matches: 9. The sequence derives from a woman aged 18-30 years in good health. Sequencing used blood. This chain links TRBV10-2 with TRBJ2-7; TRBD2 aligns across 7 bases. The CDR3 spells CASSEGAGPYEQYF. CDR3 nucleotide sequence: TGCGCCAGCTCCGAGGGAGCGGGGCCCTACGAGCAGTACTTC.